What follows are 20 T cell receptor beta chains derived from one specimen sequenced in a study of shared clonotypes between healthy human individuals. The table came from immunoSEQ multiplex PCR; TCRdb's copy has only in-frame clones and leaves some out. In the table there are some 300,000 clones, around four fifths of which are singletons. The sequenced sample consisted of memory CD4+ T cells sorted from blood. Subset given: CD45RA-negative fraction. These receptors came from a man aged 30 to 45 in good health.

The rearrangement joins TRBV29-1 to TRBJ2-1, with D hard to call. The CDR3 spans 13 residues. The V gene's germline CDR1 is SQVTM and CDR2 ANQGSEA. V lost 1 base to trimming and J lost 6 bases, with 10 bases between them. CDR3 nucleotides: TGCAGCGTTGAAGGCTTTGTAGCCAATGAGCAGTTCTTC. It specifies CSVEGFVANEQFF.

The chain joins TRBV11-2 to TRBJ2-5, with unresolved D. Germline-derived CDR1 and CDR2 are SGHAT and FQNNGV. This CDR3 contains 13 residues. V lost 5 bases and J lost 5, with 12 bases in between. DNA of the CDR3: TGTGCCAGCAGCCTTCCCCGGCATGAGACCCAGTACTTC. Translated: CASSLPRHETQYF.

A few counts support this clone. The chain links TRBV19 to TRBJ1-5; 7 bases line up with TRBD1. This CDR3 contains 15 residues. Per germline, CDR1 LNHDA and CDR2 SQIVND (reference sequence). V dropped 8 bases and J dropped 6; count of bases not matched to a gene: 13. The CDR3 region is CASLSRQGEFQPQHF. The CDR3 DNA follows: TGTGCCAGTCTCTCACGACAGGGAGAGTTTCAGCCCCAGCATTTT.

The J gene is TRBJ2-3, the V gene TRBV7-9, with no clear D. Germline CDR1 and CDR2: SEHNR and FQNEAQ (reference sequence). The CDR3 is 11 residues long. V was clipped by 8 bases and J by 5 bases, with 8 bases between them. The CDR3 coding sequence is TGTGCCAGCCCGGCAGGAGATACGCAGTATTTT. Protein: CASPAGDTQYF. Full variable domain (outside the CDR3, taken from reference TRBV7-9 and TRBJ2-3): DTGVSQNPRHKITKRGQNVTFRCDPISEHNRLYWYRQTLGQGPEFLTYFQNEAQLEKSRLLSDRFSAERPKGSFSTLEIQRTEQGDSAMYLCASPAGDTQYFGPGTRLTVL.

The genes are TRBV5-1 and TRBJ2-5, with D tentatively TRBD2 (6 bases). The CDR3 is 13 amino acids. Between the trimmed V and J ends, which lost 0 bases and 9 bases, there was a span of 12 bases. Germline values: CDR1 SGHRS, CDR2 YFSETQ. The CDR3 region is CASSLASASAQYF. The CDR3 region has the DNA TGCGCCAGCAGCTTGGCTTCGGCTAGCGCCCAGTACTTC.

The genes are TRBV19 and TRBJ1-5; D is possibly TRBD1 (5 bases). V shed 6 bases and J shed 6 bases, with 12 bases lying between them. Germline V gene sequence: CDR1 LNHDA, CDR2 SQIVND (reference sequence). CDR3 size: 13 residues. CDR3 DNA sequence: TGTGCCAGTAGACAGGCAGGGAGTCAGCCCCAGCATTTT. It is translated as CASRQAGSQPQHF.

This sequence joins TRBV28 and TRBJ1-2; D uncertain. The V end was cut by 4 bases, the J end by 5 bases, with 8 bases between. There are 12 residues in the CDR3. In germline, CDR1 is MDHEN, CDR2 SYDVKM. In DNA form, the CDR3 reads TGTGCCAGCAGTTCTGCAGATTATGGCTACACCTTC. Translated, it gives CASSSADYGYTF.

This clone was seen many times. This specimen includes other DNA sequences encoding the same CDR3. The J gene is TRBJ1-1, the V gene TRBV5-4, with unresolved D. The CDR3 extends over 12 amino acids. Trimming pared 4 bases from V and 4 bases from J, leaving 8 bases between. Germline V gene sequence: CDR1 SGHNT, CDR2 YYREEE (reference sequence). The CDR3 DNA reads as TGTGCCAGCAGCGGGCGGGGCACTGAAGCTTTCTTT. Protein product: CASSGRGTEAFF.

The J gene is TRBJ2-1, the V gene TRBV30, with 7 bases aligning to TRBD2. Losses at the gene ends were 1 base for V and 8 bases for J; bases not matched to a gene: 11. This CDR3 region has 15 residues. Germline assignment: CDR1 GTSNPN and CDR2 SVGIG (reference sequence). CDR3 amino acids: CAWSAGTTLPDEQFF. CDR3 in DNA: TGTGCCTGGAGTGCAGGGACTACTCTGCCGGATGAGCAGTTCTTC.

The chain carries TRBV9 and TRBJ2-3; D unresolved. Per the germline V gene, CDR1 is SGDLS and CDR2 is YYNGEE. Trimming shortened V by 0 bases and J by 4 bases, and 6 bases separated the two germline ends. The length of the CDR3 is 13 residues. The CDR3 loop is CASSVELADTQYF. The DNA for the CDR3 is TGTGCCAGCAGCGTAGAATTGGCAGATACGCAGTATTTT. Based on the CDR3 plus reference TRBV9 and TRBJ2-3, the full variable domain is DSGVTQTPKHLITATGQRVTLRCSPRSGDLSVYWYQQSLDQGLQFLIQYYNGEERAKGNILERFSAQQFPDLHSELNLSSLELGDSALYFCASSVELADTQYFGPGTRLTVL.

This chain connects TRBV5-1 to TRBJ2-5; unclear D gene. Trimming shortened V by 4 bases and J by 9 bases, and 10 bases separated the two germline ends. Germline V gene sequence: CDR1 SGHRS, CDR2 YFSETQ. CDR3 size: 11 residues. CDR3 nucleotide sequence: TGCGCCAGCAGCGAAGAAAGGTCCCAGTACTTC. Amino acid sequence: CASSEERSQYF. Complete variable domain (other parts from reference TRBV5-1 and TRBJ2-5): KAGVTQTPRYLIKTRGQQVTLSCSPISGHRSVSWYQQTPGQGLQFLFEYFSETQRNKGNFPGRFSGRQFSNSRSEMNVSTLELGDSALYLCASSEERSQYFGPGTRLLVL.

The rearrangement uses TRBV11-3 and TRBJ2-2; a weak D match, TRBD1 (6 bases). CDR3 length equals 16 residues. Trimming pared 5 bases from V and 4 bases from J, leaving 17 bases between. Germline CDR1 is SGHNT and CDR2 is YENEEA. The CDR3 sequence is CASSVMGAAFTGELFF. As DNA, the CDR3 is TGTGCCAGCAGCGTTATGGGGGCAGCTTTCACCGGGGAGCTGTTTTTT.

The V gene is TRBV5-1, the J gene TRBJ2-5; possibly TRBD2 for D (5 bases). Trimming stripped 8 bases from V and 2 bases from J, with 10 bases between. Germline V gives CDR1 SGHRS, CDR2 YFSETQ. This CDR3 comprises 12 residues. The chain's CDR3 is CASSAQQETQYF. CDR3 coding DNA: TGCGCCAGTAGCGCACAACAAGAGACCCAGTACTTC.

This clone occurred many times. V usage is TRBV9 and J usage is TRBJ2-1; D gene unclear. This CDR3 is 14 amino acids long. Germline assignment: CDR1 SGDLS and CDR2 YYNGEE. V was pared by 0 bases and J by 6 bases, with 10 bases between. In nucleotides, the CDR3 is TGTGCCAGCAGCGTAGCGGCGTTTAGCAATGAGCAGTTCTTC. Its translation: CASSVAAFSNEQFF.

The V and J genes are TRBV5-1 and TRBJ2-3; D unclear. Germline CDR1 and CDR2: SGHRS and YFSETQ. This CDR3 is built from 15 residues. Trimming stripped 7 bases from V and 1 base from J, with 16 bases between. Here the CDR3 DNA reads TGCGCCAGCTCCCCCGCGCGTGTCCGCACAGATACGCAGTATTTT. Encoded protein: CASSPARVRTDTQYF.

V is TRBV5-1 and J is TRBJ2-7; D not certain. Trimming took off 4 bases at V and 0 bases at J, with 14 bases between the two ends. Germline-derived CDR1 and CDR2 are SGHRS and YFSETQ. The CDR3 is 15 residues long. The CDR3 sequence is CASSGSGLSSYEQYF. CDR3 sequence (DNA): TGCGCCAGCAGCGGAAGTGGCCTGAGCTCCTACGAGCAGTACTTC.

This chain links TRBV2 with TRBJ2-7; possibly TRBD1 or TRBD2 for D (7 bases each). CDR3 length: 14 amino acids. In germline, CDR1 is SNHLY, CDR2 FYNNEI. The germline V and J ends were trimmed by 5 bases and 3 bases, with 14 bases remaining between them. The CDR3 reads CASSQGGALYEQYF. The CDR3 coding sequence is TGTGCCAGCAGTCAGGGGGGGGCCCTCTACGAGCAGTACTTC. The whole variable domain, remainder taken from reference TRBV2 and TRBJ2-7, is EPEVTQTPSHQVTQMGQEVILRCVPISNHLYFYWYRQILGQKVEFLVSFYNNEISEKSEIFDDQFSVERPDGSNFTLKIRSTKLEDSAMYFCASSQGGALYEQYFGPGTRLTVT.

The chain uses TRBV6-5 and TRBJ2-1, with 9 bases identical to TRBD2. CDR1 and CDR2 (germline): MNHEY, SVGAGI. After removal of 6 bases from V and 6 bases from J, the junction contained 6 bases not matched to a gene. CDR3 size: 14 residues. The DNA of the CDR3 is TGTGCCAGCAGCTTGGCGGGACTAGCCAATGAGCAGTTCTTC. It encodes CASSLAGLANEQFF.

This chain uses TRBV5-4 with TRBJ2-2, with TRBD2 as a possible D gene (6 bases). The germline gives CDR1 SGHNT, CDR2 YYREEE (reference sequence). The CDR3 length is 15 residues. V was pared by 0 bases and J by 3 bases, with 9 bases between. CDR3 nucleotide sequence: TGTGCCAGCAGCTTGGCGCCGGGGGACACCGGGGAGCTGTTTTTT. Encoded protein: CASSLAPGDTGELFF.

Here the CDR3 reads CASSYPDRANEAFF. The CDR3 nucleotides are TGTGCCAGCAGCTACCCGGACAGGGCAAATGAAGCTTTCTTT. J is TRBJ1-1 and V is TRBV28, with 8 bases that match TRBD1. V gave up 6 bases and J gave up 7 bases; unmatched junction bases: 10. Germline CDR1 is MDHEN and CDR2 is SYDVKM. The CDR3 has 14 amino acids. Using reference TRBV28 and TRBJ1-1 for the parts outside the CDR3, the full variable domain is DVKVTQSSRYLVKRTGEKVFLECVQDMDHENMFWYRQDPGLGLRLIYFSYDVKMKEKGDIPEGYSVSREKKERFSLILESASTNQTSMYLCASSYPDRANEAFFGQGTRLTVV.